These T cell receptor beta chains were read from a single sample in a study of blood T cells in healthy people across ages. Each CDR3 protein is one row after TCRdb ran MiXCR on the 5' RACE reads. The sample has around 1,800,000 distinct CDR3 sequences; 30% to 40% are singletons. The sample comprised blood. These receptor sequences come from a human donor in good health. CDR3s include the opening cysteine and the closing phenylalanine or tryptophan. The order of the fields is CDR3 protein, CDR3 DNA, J gene, clone size, D gene, V gene. D genes are given only for firm matches. Size is omitted from some rows. Given values are once, few, many or a class for expanded clones.

CDR3: CASSPFRRPSGANVLTF
DNA: TGTGCCAGCAGCCCTTTTCGGCGGCCCTCTGGGGCCAACGTCCTGACTTTC
J: TRBJ2-6
size: once
D: -
V: TRBV12-3/TRBV12-4

CDR3: CASSSLAAYTDTQYF
DNA: TGTGCCAGCAGCTCCCTAGCGGCCTACACAGATACGCAGTATTTT
J: TRBJ2-3
size: -
D: TRBD2
V: TRBV11-1

CDR3: CASSREGGQGQSPLHF
DNA: TGCGCCAGCAGCCGAGAGGGCGGCCAGGGGCAGTCACCCCTCCACTTT
J: TRBJ1-6
size: few
D: -
V: TRBV4-1

CDR3: CASSAPMTDEYGYTF
DNA: TGTGCCAGCAGTGCACCTATGACAGATGAGTATGGCTACACCTTC
J: TRBJ1-2
size: -
D: -
V: TRBV6-6

CDR3: CASSLERGQHLFPGYTF
DNA: TGTGCCAGCAGCTTAGAGAGGGGACAGCATCTTTTCCCCGGCTACACCTTC
J: TRBJ1-2
size: -
D: TRBD1
V: TRBV7-9

CDR3: CASSPTAGDSDTQYF
DNA: TGTGCCAGCAGCCCCACGGCGGGGGACTCAGATACGCAGTATTTT
J: TRBJ2-3
size: -
D: TRBD2
V: TRBV28

CDR3: CASSLPDSGRMNTEAFF
DNA: TGTGCCAGCAGCTTGCCGGACTCCGGGAGAATGAACACTGAAGCTTTCTTT
J: TRBJ1-1
size: -
D: -
V: TRBV5-6

CDR3: CASRDPRNSPLHF
DNA: TGTGCCAGCCGGGACCCCCGAAATTCACCCCTCCACTTT
J: TRBJ1-6
size: many
D: -
V: TRBV6-5

CDR3: CASSQVADRSYNEQFF
DNA: TGTGCCAGCAGCCAAGTGGCGGATCGCTCCTACAATGAGCAGTTCTTC
J: TRBJ2-1
size: -
D: -
V: TRBV4-2

CDR3: CASSPAGQARGEQFF
DNA: TGTGCCAGCAGTCCCGCTGGACAGGCCCGGGGGGAGCAGTTCTTC
J: TRBJ2-1
size: -
D: -
V: TRBV28

CDR3: CASSLLSGGAGQYF
DNA: TGTGCCAGCAGCTTACTTTCCGGGGGGGCTGGGCAGTACTTC
J: TRBJ2-7
size: -
D: TRBD2
V: TRBV7-9

CDR3: CASRCEQGSYEQYF
DNA: TGTGCCAGCCGGTGTGAACAGGGTTCTTACGAGCAGTACTTC
J: TRBJ2-7
size: once
D: -
V: TRBV2

CDR3: CASSLLSGGTHMKLEQYF
DNA: TGTGCCAGCAGTCTACTTAGCGGGGGGACGCACATGAAGTTGGAGCAGTACTTC
J: TRBJ2-4
size: few
D: TRBD2
V: TRBV7-2

CDR3: CATRQGLQETQYF
DNA: TGCGCCACGCGACAGGGATTGCAAGAGACCCAGTACTTC
J: TRBJ2-5
size: -
D: TRBD1
V: TRBV5-1

CDR3: CASSQAGRIYSYEQYF
DNA: TGCGCCAGCAGCCAAGCCGGACGGATTTACTCCTACGAGCAGTACTTC
J: TRBJ2-7
size: -
D: -
V: TRBV4-1

CDR3: CSASRVRETQYF
DNA: TGCAGTGCTAGCAGGGTCCGGGAGACCCAGTACTTC
J: TRBJ2-5
size: few
D: -
V: TRBV20-1

CDR3: CASSYSAYSTGELFF
DNA: TGTGCCAGCAGTTACTCGGCCTACTCCACCGGGGAGCTGTTTTTT
J: TRBJ2-2
size: -
D: -
V: TRBV6-2/TRBV6-3

CDR3: CSLNRDLEAFF
DNA: TGCAGCCTTAACAGGGACCTTGAAGCTTTCTTT
J: TRBJ1-1
size: once
D: -
V: TRBV29-1

CDR3: CSASRTSGAPNEETQYF
DNA: TGCAGTGCTAGCAGGACTAGCGGGGCTCCGAACGAAGAGACCCAGTACTTC
J: TRBJ2-5
size: -
D: TRBD2
V: TRBV20-1

CDR3: CASSIVAGEPLHF
DNA: TGTGCCAGTAGTATAGTGGCTGGGGAACCCCTCCACTTT
J: TRBJ1-6
size: -
D: -
V: TRBV19

CDR3: CSASERYYNEQFF
DNA: TGCAGTGCTAGTGAGAGATACTACAATGAGCAGTTCTTC
J: TRBJ2-1
size: few
D: -
V: TRBV20-1

CDR3: CASRASEGQFF
DNA: TGTGCCAGCAGAGCCTCGGAGGGGCAGTTCTTC
J: TRBJ2-1
size: few
D: -
V: TRBV7-2

CDR3: CASTGQGAQDEQFF
DNA: TGTGCCAGCACGGGACAGGGGGCGCAGGATGAGCAGTTCTTC
J: TRBJ2-1
size: few
D: TRBD1
V: TRBV12-3/TRBV12-4

CDR3: CASGKTGGPFEQYF
DNA: TGTGCCAGCGGGAAAACAGGGGGCCCCTTCGAGCAGTACTTC
J: TRBJ2-7
size: -
D: -
V: TRBV21-1

CDR3: CASSQVGGNNYGYTF
DNA: TGCGCCAGCAGCCAAGTAGGGGGGAACAACTATGGCTACACCTTC
J: TRBJ1-2
size: -
D: -
V: TRBV4-1

CDR3: CASSPLNRPGQSYEQYF
DNA: TGTGCCAGCAGCCCCTTAAATCGTCCGGGACAGAGCTACGAGCAGTACTTC
J: TRBJ2-7
size: -
D: TRBD1
V: TRBV7-6

CDR3: CASSQDKEYDTQYF
DNA: TGCGCCAGCAGCCAAGATAAAGAGTACGATACGCAGTATTTT
J: TRBJ2-3
size: -
D: -
V: TRBV4-1

CDR3: CRARDPSGAIEQYF
DNA: TGCAGGGCTAGAGATCCAAGCGGGGCGATCGAGCAGTACTTC
J: TRBJ2-7
size: -
D: TRBD2
V: TRBV20-1

CDR3: CASSLAPAGAHNEQFF
DNA: TGCGCCAGCAGCTTGGCGCCAGCGGGGGCGCACAATGAGCAGTTCTTC
J: TRBJ2-1
size: -
D: TRBD2
V: TRBV5-1

CDR3: CASSFSGVPQGTQYF
DNA: TGTGCCAGCAGTTTTAGCGGGGTCCCCCAGGGGACGCAGTATTTT
J: TRBJ2-3
size: few
D: TRBD2
V: TRBV27

CDR3: CASSSSTGFSYNEQFF
DNA: TGTGCCAGCAGTTCCTCTACAGGGTTCTCCTACAATGAGCAGTTCTTC
J: TRBJ2-1
size: -
D: -
V: TRBV28

CDR3: CASSGSGPQETQYF
DNA: TGCGCCAGCAGCGGGTCGGGACCCCAAGAGACCCAGTACTTC
J: TRBJ2-5
size: -
D: -
V: TRBV5-1

CDR3: CASSLLAGRLMNTEAFF
DNA: TGTGCCAGCAGCTTACTGGCAGGCCGGCTTATGAACACTGAAGCTTTCTTT
J: TRBJ1-1
size: -
D: -
V: TRBV7-3

CDR3: CASSLESSNEQFF
DNA: TGTGCCAGCAGCTTAGAGTCCTCCAATGAGCAGTTCTTC
J: TRBJ2-1
size: -
D: -
V: TRBV7-9

CDR3: CASSIGTGNQPQHF
DNA: TGCGCCAGCAGCATCGGGACAGGGAATCAGCCCCAGCATTTT
J: TRBJ1-5
size: few
D: TRBD1
V: TRBV5-1

CDR3: CSVYIITPGTGSSYEQYF
DNA: TGCAGCGTCTACATTATCACGCCCGGGACAGGGAGCTCCTACGAGCAGTACTTC
J: TRBJ2-7
size: -
D: TRBD1
V: TRBV29-1

CDR3: CASGPSSLSYEQYF
DNA: TGTGCCAGCGGCCCAAGTTCCCTCTCCTATGAGCAGTACTTC
J: TRBJ2-7
size: few
D: -
V: TRBV6-2/TRBV6-3

CDR3: CASSKLRGETQYF
DNA: TGCGCCAGCAGCAAGTTGAGGGGGGAGACCCAGTACTTC
J: TRBJ2-5
size: few
D: -
V: TRBV4-1

CDR3: CASSPGVPSTEAFF
DNA: TGTGCCAGCAGCCCAGGGGTTCCGAGCACTGAAGCTTTCTTT
J: TRBJ1-1
size: -
D: -
V: TRBV9

CDR3: CASSYSRGTQETQYF
DNA: TGTGCCAGCAGTTACTCAAGGGGGACACAAGAGACCCAGTACTTC
J: TRBJ2-5
size: -
D: -
V: TRBV6-6

CDR3: CASSVGGVSSYNEQFF
DNA: TGTGCCAGCAGCGTAGGCGGCGTTAGCTCCTACAATGAGCAGTTCTTC
J: TRBJ2-1
size: -
D: -
V: TRBV9

CDR3: CASSGGGETYERYF
DNA: TGTGCCAGCAGTGGGGGGGGGGAAACCTACGAGCGGTACTTC
J: TRBJ2-7
size: -
D: TRBD2
V: TRBV2

CDR3: CASSTAGRGEQYF
DNA: TGTGCCAGTAGTACGGCCGGACGGGGGGAGCAGTACTTC
J: TRBJ2-4
size: -
D: TRBD2
V: TRBV19

CDR3: CASSVETDQPQHF
DNA: TGTGCCAGCAGCGTAGAGACAGATCAGCCCCAGCATTTT
J: TRBJ1-5
size: -
D: -
V: TRBV6-4

CDR3: CASSQEGGWETQYF
DNA: TGTGCCAGCAGCCAAGAAGGGGGTTGGGAGACCCAGTACTTC
J: TRBJ2-5
size: -
D: -
V: TRBV3-1

CDR3: CASRSTGFTEAFF
DNA: TGTGCCAGCAGATCGACAGGGTTCACTGAAGCTTTCTTT
J: TRBJ1-1
size: -
D: TRBD1
V: TRBV7-6

CDR3: CASSAPFPGEQFF
DNA: TGTGCCAGCAGTGCCCCTTTTCCCGGTGAGCAGTTCTTC
J: TRBJ2-1
size: -
D: -
V: TRBV6-5

CDR3: CSVGGLANDEQFF
DNA: TGCAGCGTTGGGGGACTAGCTAACGATGAGCAGTTCTTC
J: TRBJ2-1
size: -
D: TRBD2
V: TRBV29-1

CDR3: CSVDGMDEQYF
DNA: TGCAGCGTTGATGGGATGGATGAGCAGTACTTC
J: TRBJ2-7
size: once
D: -
V: TRBV29-1

CDR3: CASSLSFGGHTEAFF
DNA: TGTGCCAGCAGTTTATCTTTTGGGGGACACACTGAAGCTTTCTTT
J: TRBJ1-1
size: few
D: -
V: TRBV28

CDR3: CASFRGVNYGYTF
DNA: TGTGCCAGCTTTCGAGGGGTTAACTATGGCTACACCTTC
J: TRBJ1-2
size: -
D: -
V: TRBV6-5

CDR3: CNVDGGSSYEQYF
DNA: TGCAACGTTGACGGCGGAAGCTCCTACGAGCAGTACTTC
J: TRBJ2-7
size: -
D: -
V: TRBV29-1

CDR3: CASTLDRVPYNEQFF
DNA: TGTGCCAGCACCCTGGACAGGGTACCCTACAATGAGCAGTTCTTC
J: TRBJ2-1
size: -
D: TRBD1
V: TRBV7-9

CDR3: CSAQLDVYEQYF
DNA: TGCAGTGCTCAGCTGGATGTTTACGAGCAGTACTTC
J: TRBJ2-7
size: few
D: -
V: TRBV20-1

CDR3: CASSPGREDYSYNEQFF
DNA: TGTGCCAGCAGTCCTGGGAGGGAGGACTACTCCTACAATGAGCAGTTCTTC
J: TRBJ2-1
size: -
D: TRBD2
V: TRBV28

CDR3: CSARASGHGYTF
DNA: TGCAGTGCTAGAGCGTCAGGCCATGGCTACACCTTC
J: TRBJ1-2
size: -
D: -
V: TRBV20-1

CDR3: CASRDGDTYEQYF
DNA: TGTGCCAGCCGAGACGGGGATACCTACGAGCAGTACTTC
J: TRBJ2-7
size: -
D: -
V: TRBV7-9

CDR3: CASSLWPPEAEHSYEQYF
DNA: TGTGCCAGCAGCTTATGGCCCCCGGAAGCGGAACACTCCTACGAGCAGTACTTC
J: TRBJ2-7
size: -
D: -
V: TRBV7-2

CDR3: CASRTSGGRNEQFF
DNA: TGTGCCAGCCGGACTAGCGGGGGCCGCAATGAGCAGTTCTTC
J: TRBJ2-1
size: -
D: TRBD2
V: TRBV2

CDR3: CASSTAPRGRTYEQYF
DNA: TGTGCCAGCAGCACCGCCCCCAGGGGAAGAACCTACGAGCAGTACTTC
J: TRBJ2-7
size: -
D: -
V: TRBV7-2